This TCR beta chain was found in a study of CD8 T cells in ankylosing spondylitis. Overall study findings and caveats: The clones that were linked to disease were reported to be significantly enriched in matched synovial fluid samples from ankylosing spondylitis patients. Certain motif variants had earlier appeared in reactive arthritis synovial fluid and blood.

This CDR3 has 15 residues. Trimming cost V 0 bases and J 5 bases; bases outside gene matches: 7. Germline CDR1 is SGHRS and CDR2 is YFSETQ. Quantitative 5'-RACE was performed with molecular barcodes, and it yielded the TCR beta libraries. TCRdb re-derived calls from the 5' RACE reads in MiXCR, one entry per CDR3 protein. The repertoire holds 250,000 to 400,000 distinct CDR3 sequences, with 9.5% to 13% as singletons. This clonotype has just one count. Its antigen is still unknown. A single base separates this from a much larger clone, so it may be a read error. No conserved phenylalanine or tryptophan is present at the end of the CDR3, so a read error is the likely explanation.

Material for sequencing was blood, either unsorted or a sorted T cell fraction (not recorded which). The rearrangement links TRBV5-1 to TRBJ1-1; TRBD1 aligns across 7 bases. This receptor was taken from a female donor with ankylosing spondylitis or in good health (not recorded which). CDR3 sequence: CASSLGDRDGTEAFL. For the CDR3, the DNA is TGCGCCAGCAGCTTGGGAGACAGGGATGGAACTGAAGCTTTCCTT.